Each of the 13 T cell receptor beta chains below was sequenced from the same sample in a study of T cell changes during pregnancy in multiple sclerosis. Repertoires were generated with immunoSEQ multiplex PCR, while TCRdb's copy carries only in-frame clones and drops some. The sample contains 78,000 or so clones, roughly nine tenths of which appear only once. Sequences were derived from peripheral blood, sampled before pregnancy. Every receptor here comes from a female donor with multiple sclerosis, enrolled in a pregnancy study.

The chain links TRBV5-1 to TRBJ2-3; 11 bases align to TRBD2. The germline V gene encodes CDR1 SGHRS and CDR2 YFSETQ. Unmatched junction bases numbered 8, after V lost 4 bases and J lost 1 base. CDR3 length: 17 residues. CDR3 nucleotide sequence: TGCGCCAGCAGCCAAGATACTAGCGGGAGTGGCACAGATACGCAGTATTTT. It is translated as CASSQDTSGSGTDTQYF.

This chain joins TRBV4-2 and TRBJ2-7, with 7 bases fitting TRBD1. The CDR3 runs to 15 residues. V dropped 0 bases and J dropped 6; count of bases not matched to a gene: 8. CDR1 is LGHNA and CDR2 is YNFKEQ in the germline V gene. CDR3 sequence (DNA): TGTGCCAGCAGCCAAGACTGGGACAGCGGAGCCGAGCAGTACTTC. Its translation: CASSQDWDSGAEQYF.

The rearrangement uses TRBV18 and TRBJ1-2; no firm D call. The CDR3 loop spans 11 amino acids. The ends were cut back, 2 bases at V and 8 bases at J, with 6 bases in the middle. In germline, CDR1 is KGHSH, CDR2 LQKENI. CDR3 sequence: CASSPGEGYTF. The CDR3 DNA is TGTGCCAGCTCACCAGGGGAGGGCTACACCTTC.

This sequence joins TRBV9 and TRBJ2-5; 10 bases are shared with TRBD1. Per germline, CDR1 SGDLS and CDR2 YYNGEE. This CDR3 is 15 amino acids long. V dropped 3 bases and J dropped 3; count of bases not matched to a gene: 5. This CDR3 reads CASSAPGQGKETQYF. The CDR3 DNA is TGTGCCAGCAGCGCGCCGGGACAGGGGAAAGAGACCCAGTACTTC.

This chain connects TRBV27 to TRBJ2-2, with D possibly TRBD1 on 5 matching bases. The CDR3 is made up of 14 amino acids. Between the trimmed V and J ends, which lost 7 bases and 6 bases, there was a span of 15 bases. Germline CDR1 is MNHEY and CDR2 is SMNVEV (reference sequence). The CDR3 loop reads CASTTGLGAGELFF. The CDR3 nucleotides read TGTGCCAGCACCACAGGATTAGGGGCCGGGGAGCTGTTTTTT.

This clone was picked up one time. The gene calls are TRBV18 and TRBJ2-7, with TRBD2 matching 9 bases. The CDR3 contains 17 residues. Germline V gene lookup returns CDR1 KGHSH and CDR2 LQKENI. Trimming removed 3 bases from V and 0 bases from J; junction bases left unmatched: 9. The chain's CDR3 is CASSPKTSGSSSYEQYF. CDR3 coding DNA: TGTGCCAGCTCACCCAAGACTAGCGGCTCAAGCTCCTACGAGCAGTACTTC.

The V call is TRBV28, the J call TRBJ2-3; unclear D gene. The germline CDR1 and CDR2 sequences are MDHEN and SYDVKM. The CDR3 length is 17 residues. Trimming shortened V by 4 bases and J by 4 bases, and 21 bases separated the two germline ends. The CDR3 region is CASSSPTHYPRADTQYF. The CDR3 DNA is TGTGCCAGCAGTTCCCCTACCCATTACCCCCGGGCAGATACGCAGTATTTT.

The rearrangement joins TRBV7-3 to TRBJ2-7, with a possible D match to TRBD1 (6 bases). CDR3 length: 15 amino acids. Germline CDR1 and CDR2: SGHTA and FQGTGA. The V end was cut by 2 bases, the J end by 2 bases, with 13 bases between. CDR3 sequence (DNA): TGTGCCAGCAGCTTAGCTGGACAGCTCCCCTACGAGCAGTACTTC. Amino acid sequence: CASSLAGQLPYEQYF.

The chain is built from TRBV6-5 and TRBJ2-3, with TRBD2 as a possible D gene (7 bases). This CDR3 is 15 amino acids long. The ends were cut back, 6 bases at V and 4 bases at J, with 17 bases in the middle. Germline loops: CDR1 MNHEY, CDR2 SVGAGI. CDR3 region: CASRTQGRGADTQYF. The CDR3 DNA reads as TGTGCCAGCAGGACGCAGGGGAGGGGTGCAGATACGCAGTATTTT.

The CDR3 sequence: CASSDDRGETQYF. The CDR3 DNA sequence: TGTGCCAGCAGTGACGACAGGGGAGAGACCCAGTACTTC. The chain links TRBV6-1 to TRBJ2-5; TRBD1 agrees at 8 bases. Germline V gene data show CDR1 as MNHNS and CDR2 as SASEGT. The ends lost 3 bases at V and 4 bases at J; junction bases unmatched: 1. This CDR3 contains 13 residues.

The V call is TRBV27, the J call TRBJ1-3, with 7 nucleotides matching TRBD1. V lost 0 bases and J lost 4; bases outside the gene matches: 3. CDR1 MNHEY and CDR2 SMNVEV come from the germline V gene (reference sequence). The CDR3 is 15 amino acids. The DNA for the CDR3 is TGTGCCAGCAGTTTATCCGGGACAGCCGGAAACACCATATATTTT. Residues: CASSLSGTAGNTIYF.

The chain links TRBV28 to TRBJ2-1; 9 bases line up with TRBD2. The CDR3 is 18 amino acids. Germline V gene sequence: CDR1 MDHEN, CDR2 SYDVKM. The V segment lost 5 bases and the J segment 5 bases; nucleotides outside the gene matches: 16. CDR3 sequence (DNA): TGTGCCAGCAGTCCCCTTTTGGCGGGAGGGATTTCGAACAATGAGCAGTTCTTC. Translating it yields CASSPLLAGGISNNEQFF.

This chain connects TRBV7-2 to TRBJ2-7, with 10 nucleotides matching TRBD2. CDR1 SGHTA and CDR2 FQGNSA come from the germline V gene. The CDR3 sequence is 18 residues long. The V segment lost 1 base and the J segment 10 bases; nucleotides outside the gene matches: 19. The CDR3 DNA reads TGTGCCAGCAGCTTAGAATTCGCTAGCGGGAGACTCTCTCGACGACAGTACTTC. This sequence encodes CASSLEFASGRLSRRQYF. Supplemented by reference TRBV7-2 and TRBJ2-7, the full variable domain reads GAGVSQSPSNKVTEKGKDVELRCDPISGHTALYWYRQSLGQGLEFLIYFQGNSAPDKSGLPSDRFSAERTGGSVSTLTIQRTQQEDSAVYLCASSLEFASGRLSRRQYFGPGTRLTVT.